Below, 11 T cell receptor beta chains from the same sample are listed, as sequenced in a study of cytotoxic CD8 clonotypes in ibrutinib-treated CLL. TCRdb keeps only in-frame clones here, not all; method: immunoSEQ multiplex PCR. Seen here are 250,000 or so clones, 70% observed once, and the top ten hold about 16%. The sample was PBMCs, taken after 24 months of ibrutinib treatment. The receptor source for this set is a human donor with chronic lymphocytic leukemia.

The J gene is TRBJ2-7, the V gene TRBV19; D is uncertain. V lost 1 base and J lost 5, with 12 bases in between. CDR3 length: 14 residues. Germline V gene lookup returns CDR1 LNHDA and CDR2 SQIVND (reference sequence). The CDR3 reads CASSIGLVFDEQYF. The CDR3 DNA follows: TGTGCCAGTAGTATAGGTCTAGTGTTCGACGAGCAGTACTTC.

The chain carries TRBV6-1 and TRBJ2-7; 13 nucleotides agree with TRBD2. V was clipped by 6 bases and J by 0 bases; unmatched bases: 2. This CDR3 has 15 amino acids. Germline CDR1 and CDR2: MNHNS and SASEGT. For the CDR3, the DNA is TGTGCCAGCAGGGGACTAGCGGGGAGCTCCTACGAGCAGTACTTC. It translates to CASRGLAGSSYEQYF.

The J gene is TRBJ2-5, the V gene TRBV7-9, with 7 bases matching TRBD1. J gave up 5 bases and V 1 base, and 10 bases lay outside the gene matches. Germline-derived CDR1 and CDR2 are SEHNR and FQNEAQ (reference sequence). This CDR3 is built from 16 residues. The CDR3 DNA follows: TGTGCCAGCAGCTTAGGCCCAAGGGACAGAAGGGAGACCCAGTACTTC. Translating it yields CASSLGPRDRRETQYF.

The rearrangement joins TRBV4-1 to TRBJ2-7, with TRBD2 matching 14 bases. The V and J ends lost 3 bases and 0 bases, in that order; junction bases with no gene match: 1. From germline, CDR1 is MGHRA and CDR2 YSYEKL. The CDR3 has 16 amino acids. CDR3 bases: TGCGCCAGCAGCCAGGGACTAGCGGGGGACTCCTACGAGCAGTACTTC. This translates into CASSQGLAGDSYEQYF.

V is TRBV30 and J is TRBJ2-3; D gene unclear. Trimming removed 2 bases at V and 4 bases at J, with 7 bases between. CDR1 GTSNPN and CDR2 SVGIG come from the germline V gene (reference sequence). CDR3 length: 12 amino acids. For the CDR3, the DNA is TGTGCCTGGAGTTCACTTTCAGATACGCAGTATTTT. This sequence encodes CAWSSLSDTQYF.

CDR3 sequence reads: CAISDPGLRIYEQYF. The CDR3 nucleotides are TGTGCCATCAGTGACCCGGGGCTGAGAATCTACGAGCAGTACTTC. The gene calls are TRBV10-3 and TRBJ2-7; D may match TRBD1 or TRBD2 (5 bases each). Trimming removed 3 bases from V and 3 bases from J, with 15 bases in between. Germline lookup yields CDR1 ENHRY and CDR2 SYGVKD. The CDR3 consists of 15 residues.

The chain is built from TRBV7-9 and TRBJ2-3; 7 bases fit TRBD1. Unmatched junction bases numbered 15, after V lost 5 bases and J lost 4 bases. This CDR3 has 17 amino acids. Germline V gives CDR1 SEHNR, CDR2 FQNEAQ (reference sequence). The CDR3 protein is CASSLTGWIVESDTQYF. DNA of the CDR3: TGTGCCAGCAGCCTGACAGGGTGGATAGTTGAGTCAGATACGCAGTATTTT.

The chain joins TRBV5-8 to TRBJ2-1; no firm D call. The CDR3 spans 12 residues. Germline V gene sequence: CDR1 SGHTS, CDR2 YDEGEE. With 2 bases removed from V and 8 bases from J, the gap between germline ends came to 8 bases. CDR3 bases: TGTGCCAGCAGCTTCGTTAGTGATGAGCAGTTCTTC. Its protein product is CASSFVSDEQFF. Full variable domain (missing parts from reference TRBV5-8 and TRBJ2-1): EAGVTQSPTHLIKTRGQQATLRCSPISGHTSVYWYQQALGLGLQFLLWYDEGEERNRGNFPPRFSGRQFPNYSSELNVNALELEDSALYLCASSFVSDEQFFGPGTRLTVL.

This chain connects TRBV30 to TRBJ1-5; D remains unclear. This CDR3 comprises 13 residues. CDR1 and CDR2 (germline): GTSNPN, SVGIG (reference sequence). The V end was cut by 5 bases, the J end by 5 bases, with 13 bases between. CDR3 sequence reads: CAWQLSLDQPQHF. DNA for the CDR3: TGTGCCTGGCAATTGAGTTTGGATCAGCCCCAGCATTTT.

V gene TRBV7-9 combines with J gene TRBJ2-2; 10 positions agree with TRBD2. CDR1 SEHNR and CDR2 FQNEAQ come from the germline V gene (reference sequence). Trimming at V came to 7 bases and at J to 6 bases, leaving 5 bases not matched to a gene. CDR3 length equals 14 residues. CDR3 bases: TGTGCCAGCAAAAGCGGGAGGGTGTCCGGGGAGCTGTTTTTT. Protein sequence: CASKSGRVSGELFF.

The chain couples TRBV27 to TRBJ2-7; D is unclear. CDR1 is MNHEY and CDR2 is SMNVEV in the germline V gene (reference sequence). V dropped 1 base and J dropped 2 bases, with 9 bases sitting between them. The CDR3 loop spans 14 amino acids. For the CDR3, the DNA is TGTGCCAGCAGTTTATACAGTCAGACCTACGAGCAGTACTTC. Protein: CASSLYSQTYEQYF.